The 30 T cell receptor beta chains below come from one sample, sequenced in a study of T cells in Graves' hyperthyroidism and ophthalmopathy. Researchers amplified the TCR beta CDR3 regions from RNA transcripts. The HTBI primer set served for first-round RT-PCR of the TCR CDR3. TCRdb analysed the multiplex PCR reads with MiXCR anew, one entry per CDR3 protein. The sample contains approximately 690,000 distinct CDR3 sequences, about 14% of which appear only once. Material for sequencing was blood. The source of these receptors is a woman in her fifties or sixties with Graves' ophthalmopathy.

This clonotype was seen a handful of times. The chain has TRBV15 and TRBJ2-4, with unresolved D. The germline gives CDR1 LNHNV, CDR2 YYDKDF (reference sequence). The ends were cut back, 0 bases at V and 6 bases at J, with 0 bases in the middle. The CDR3 is 11 amino acids. CDR3: CATSRENIQYF. CDR3 bases: TGTGCCACCAGCAGAGAAAACATTCAGTACTTC.

This clonotype came up many times. This chain connects TRBV7-3 to TRBJ2-3, with 7 bases fitting TRBD2. Germline lookup yields CDR1 SGHTA and CDR2 FQGTGA. Trimming removed 2 bases from V and 4 bases from J; junction bases left unmatched: 21. The CDR3 is 20 residues long. This chain's CDR3 is CASSLLPSGDPENVADTQYF. CDR3 bases: TGTGCCAGCAGCTTATTGCCTAGCGGAGACCCGGAGAACGTGGCAGATACGCAGTATTTT.

This sequence joins TRBV20-1 and TRBJ2-7, with TRBD1 matching over 9 bases. Trimming took 5 bases from V and 1 from J; bases not matched to a gene: 6. Germline V gene sequence: CDR1 DFQATT, CDR2 SNEGSKA (reference sequence). The CDR3 runs 14 residues. The CDR3 spells CSAAPGQGSYEQYF. CDR3 bases: TGCAGTGCTGCTCCGGGACAGGGTTCCTACGAGCAGTACTTC.

CDR3 protein: CATSDFTGTRGLGDGELFF. CDR3 in DNA: TGTGCCACCAGTGATTTTACAGGGACAAGGGGGCTAGGCGACGGGGAGCTGTTTTTT. The chain uses TRBV24-1 and TRBJ2-2; 7 bases line up with TRBD1. J gave up 7 bases and V 1 base, and 17 bases lay outside the gene matches. This CDR3 spans 19 amino acids. Germline lookup yields CDR1 KGHDR and CDR2 SFDVKD.

Many counts were recorded for this clonotype. The chain employs TRBV12-3 or TRBV12-4 and TRBJ2-1; TRBD2 agrees at 10 bases. V shed 4 bases, J shed 5 bases, and the junction held 8 bases outside the gene matches. This CDR3 region has 16 residues. The CDR3 DNA is TGTGCCAGCAGTTCATCTAGCGGGAGTTCAGACAATGAGCAGTTCTTC. This sequence encodes CASSSSSGSSDNEQFF.

This clonotype was recorded many times. The chain has TRBV20-1 and TRBJ2-1; 12 bases are a match to TRBD2. The germline CDR1 and CDR2 sequences are DFQATT and SNEGSKA (reference sequence). The trim removed 4 bases at V and 10 bases at J, leaving 14 bases unmatched. CDR3 length equals 16 residues. The CDR3 DNA is TGCAGTGCTATTCAGTTTAGACTAGCGGGAGATAACGAGCAGTTCTTC. It codes for CSAIQFRLAGDNEQFF.

As concerns this clonotype: One end of the junction fails to match germline, which may point to a read error. This chain connects TRBV19 to TRBJ2-1; 9 bases agree with TRBD2. The CDR3 has 15 amino acids. Per germline, CDR1 LNHDA and CDR2 SQIVND (reference sequence). The CDR3 DNA sequence: TGTACCAGTAGTATTGCGGGAGGGACACACAATGAGCAGTTCTTC. Translation: CTSSIAGGTHNEQFF.

This clonotype was counted at least ten times. The chain uses TRBV20-1 and TRBJ1-2, with D maybe TRBD1 (6 bases). Trimming pared 3 bases from V and 0 bases from J, leaving 11 bases between. This CDR3 spans 14 amino acids. The V gene's germline CDR1 is DFQATT and CDR2 SNEGSKA (reference sequence). The CDR3 DNA sequence: TGCAGTGCTAGCCTACAGGGAGCTAACTATGGCTACACCTTC. Translation gives CSASLQGANYGYTF.

This clonotype was found many times. V usage is TRBV7-6 and J usage is TRBJ2-3, with TRBD2 identical over 7 bases. The CDR3 runs to 17 residues. CDR1 is SGHVS, CDR2 FNYEAQ, per germline. V trimming: 4 bases; J trimming: 4 bases; junction bases outside the gene matches: 14. The CDR3 here is CASSYGGGGSGADTQYF. CDR3 sequence (DNA): TGTGCCAGCAGCTATGGAGGTGGCGGGAGTGGGGCAGATACGCAGTATTTT.

J is TRBJ2-1 and V is TRBV24-1, with 10 bases aligning to TRBD1. V was pared by 2 bases and J by 2 bases, with 2 bases of the junction left unmatched. The CDR3 has 16 residues. Germline CDR1 reads KGHDR; CDR2 reads SFDVKD. The CDR3 sequence is CATSDSGTGAYNEQFF. The CDR3 nucleotides are TGTGCCACCAGTGATTCCGGGACAGGGGCCTACAATGAGCAGTTCTTC.

Concerning this clonotype: This may come from a read error, since a much larger clone is one base off. The chain carries TRBV2 and TRBJ2-5, with 7 positions matching TRBD1. The CDR3 covers 12 residues. J lost 5 bases, V lost 8 bases, and 5 bases had no gene match. The V gene's germline CDR1 is SNHLY and CDR2 FYNNEI. The CDR3 protein is CASCQTGETQYF. In DNA, the CDR3 is TGTGCCAGCTGCCAGACAGGGGAGACCCAGTACTTC.

This clonotype was recorded a few times. The V gene is TRBV2, the J gene TRBJ2-7; TRBD1 is a possible D gene (6 bases). Germline V CDR1 and CDR2: SNHLY, FYNNEI. The CDR3 extends over 13 amino acids. The V end was cut by 6 bases, the J end by 4 bases, with 13 bases between. The CDR3 sequence: CASSAGTPYEQYF. DNA for the CDR3: TGTGCCAGCAGCGCCGGGACACCATACGAGCAGTACTTC.

This clonotype was counted at least ten times. The genes are TRBV24-1 and TRBJ2-1; 8 nucleotides line up with TRBD1. The CDR3 runs 16 residues. The J segment lost 2 bases and the V segment lost 4 bases, leaving 6 bases of the junction unmatched. Germline V gene sequence: CDR1 KGHDR, CDR2 SFDVKD. The CDR3 sequence is CATSDQTGETYNEQFF. The CDR3 nucleotides read TGTGCCACCAGTGACCAGACAGGGGAGACCTACAATGAGCAGTTCTTC.

This clonotype was found many times. The chain joins TRBV11-2 to TRBJ2-5; 10 bases fit TRBD2. Looked up from germline, CDR1 is SGHAT and CDR2 is FQNNGV. V lost 0 bases to trimming and J lost 4 bases; unmatched junction nucleotides: 11. The CDR3 runs 18 residues. CDR3 loop: CASSLDRDLAGVRETQYF. The CDR3 nucleotides read TGTGCCAGCAGCTTAGACCGAGATCTAGCGGGAGTTCGAGAGACCCAGTACTTC.

This clonotype showed up just a few times. The chain carries TRBV14 and TRBJ1-2, with a possible D match to TRBD1 (5 bases). The CDR3 is made up of 15 amino acids. Germline V lookup: CDR1 SGHDN, CDR2 FVKESK. Deletions cut 4 bases from V and 3 bases from J, with 15 bases between. The CDR3 coding sequence is TGTGCCAGCAGCCCCCAGGGAGGGGTGGACTATGGCTACACCTTC. It codes for CASSPQGGVDYGYTF.

This chain joins TRBV4-2 and TRBJ2-1; 10 bases are a match to TRBD2. Trimming at V came to 0 bases and at J to 12 bases, leaving 14 bases not matched to a gene. CDR1 and CDR2 (germline): LGHNA, YNFKEQ. The CDR3 extends over 17 amino acids. The CDR3 spells CASSQDWLLAGDSGQFF. DNA of the CDR3: TGTGCCAGCAGCCAAGATTGGCTCCTAGCGGGAGATTCGGGGCAGTTCTTC.

This clonotype showed up many times. This rearrangement joins TRBV7-2 to TRBJ1-1; weak D call: TRBD1 (6 bases). The CDR3 covers 14 residues. Trimming stripped 2 bases from V and 4 bases from J, with 11 bases between. The germline V gene has CDR1 SGHTA and CDR2 FQGNSA. This CDR3 is CASSLTGWGTEAFF. The CDR3 region has the DNA TGTGCCAGCAGCTTAACAGGGTGGGGCACTGAAGCTTTCTTT.

This clonotype was detected a few times. The rearrangement links TRBV18 to TRBJ2-3, with a weak D call TRBD2 (6 bases). The CDR3 consists of 16 residues. V was pared by 0 bases and J by 3 bases, with 13 bases between. The germline gives CDR1 KGHSH, CDR2 LQKENI. The CDR3 reads CASSPPAGLATDTQYF. CDR3 nucleotides: TGTGCCAGCTCACCACCGGCGGGGTTGGCAACAGATACGCAGTATTTT.

This clonotype was found a few times. The chain is built from TRBV4-1 and TRBJ2-7; TRBD2 matches 7 bases. In germline, CDR1 is MGHRA, CDR2 YSYEKL. The CDR3 has 17 residues. The V and J ends lost 0 bases and 7 bases, in that order; junction bases with no gene match: 15. Written as DNA, the CDR3 is TGCGCCAGCAGCCAAGATTCCGGCGGGAGTTACGAAGGGGAGCAGTACTTC. Translating it yields CASSQDSGGSYEGEQYF.

This clonotype was observed a handful of times. V and J are TRBV28 and TRBJ2-7, with D possibly TRBD2 on 6 matching bases. CDR1 and CDR2 from the germline V gene are MDHEN and SYDVKM. Deletions cut 8 bases from V and 4 bases from J, with 12 bases between. The CDR3 contains 12 residues. The DNA for the CDR3 is TGTGCCAGCGCGGGAAGGTCTTACGAGCAGTACTTC. Translating gives CASAGRSYEQYF.

This clonotype was detected ten times or more. V usage is TRBV28 and J usage is TRBJ2-5; TRBD1 aligns across 10 bases. The V gene's germline CDR1 is MDHEN and CDR2 SYDVKM. V lost 1 base and J lost 5; bases outside the gene matches: 16. The CDR3 spans 19 residues. Written as DNA, the CDR3 is TGTGCCAGCAGTTTATCTCGAATCCTCCGGGACAGGGGTTCGGAGACCCAGTACTTC. Residues: CASSLSRILRDRGSETQYF.

With respect to this clonotype: The CDR3 does not close with the conserved phenylalanine or tryptophan, likely indicating a read error. This chain uses TRBV20-1 with TRBJ1-5; unclear D gene. CDR3 length: 12 residues. Trimming pared 6 bases from V and 2 bases from J, leaving 8 bases between. Germline V lookup: CDR1 DFQATT, CDR2 SNEGSKA (reference sequence). Written as DNA, the CDR3 is TGCAGTGCGAGGGCCCGCAATCAGCCCCAGCATCTT. Amino acid sequence: CSARARNQPQHL.

This clonotype was seen at least ten times. V gene TRBV2 combines with J gene TRBJ2-7, with 7 positions matching TRBD2. The CDR3 spans 16 residues. With 7 bases clipped from V and 4 bases from J, the junction kept 16 bases outside the gene matches. Germline V lookup: CDR1 SNHLY, CDR2 FYNNEI. Written as DNA, the CDR3 is TGTGCCAGCACCCCAGAGACTAGCTGGTTTCTATACGAGCAGTACTTC. This translates into CASTPETSWFLYEQYF.

About this clonotype itself: A much more abundant neighbour one base away suggests this may be a read error. The V call is TRBV11-2, the J call TRBJ2-2; the match to TRBD2 covers 7 bases. Germline V gene lookup returns CDR1 SGHAT and CDR2 FQNNGV. CDR3 length: 15 amino acids. The CDR3 here is CTSSLGGSYTGELFF. CDR3 DNA sequence: TGTACCAGCAGCTTAGGCGGGAGTTACACCGGGGAGCTGTTTTTT.

This clonotype was seen ten or more times. The chain employs TRBV28 and TRBJ1-2; TRBD1 agrees at 9 bases. This CDR3 comprises 15 residues. Germline CDR1 and CDR2: MDHEN and SYDVKM. The J segment lost 8 bases and the V segment lost 1 base, leaving 8 bases of the junction unmatched. CDR3 bases: TGTGCCAGCAGTTTATTGGTTAACAGGGGGCACGGCTACACCTTC. It yields the protein CASSLLVNRGHGYTF.

The V call is TRBV12-3 or TRBV12-4, the J call TRBJ2-2; unclear D gene. CDR3 length equals 16 residues. V was cut by 3 bases and J by 2 bases, with 13 bases left in between. The CDR3 reads CASSFLVTRNTGELFF. The DNA of the CDR3 is TGTGCCAGCAGTTTCTTAGTTACCAGAAACACCGGGGAGCTGTTTTTT.

Details on this clonotype: This sequence may be a read error, since a much larger clone differs from it by one base. This sequence joins TRBV7-9 and TRBJ2-7; 7 bases are a match to TRBD1. The length of the CDR3 is 15 residues. CDR1 and CDR2 (germline): SEHNR, FQNEAQ (reference sequence). The CDR3 loop is CASSEGSGGTYVQYF. The CDR3, as DNA: TGTGCCAGCAGCGAGGGATCAGGGGGAACCTACGTGCAGTACTTC.

This clonotype has a count of ten or more. The chain joins TRBV11-3 to TRBJ2-1; 9 nucleotides match TRBD1. The CDR3 loop spans 15 amino acids. CDR1 and CDR2 (germline): SGHNT, YENEEA. V was pared by 4 bases and J by 7 bases, with 8 bases of the junction left unmatched. The CDR3 sequence is CASSSGQGDGNEQFF. As DNA, the CDR3 is TGTGCCAGCAGCTCGGGACAGGGAGACGGAAATGAGCAGTTCTTC.

This sequence joins TRBV4-1 and TRBJ2-7, with D possibly being TRBD1 (6 bases). Trimming took off 4 bases at V and 2 bases at J, with 24 bases between the two ends. This CDR3 has 18 amino acids. Per germline, CDR1 MGHRA and CDR2 YSYEKL. For the CDR3, the DNA is TGCGCCAGCAGCCTCGGGACATGGGACGGAATTAAACCCTACGAGCAGTACTTC. Protein product: CASSLGTWDGIKPYEQYF.

This clonotype was picked up a small number of times. This rearrangement joins TRBV24-1 to TRBJ2-2, with D tentatively TRBD1 or TRBD2 (5 bases each). The CDR3 loop spans 13 amino acids. Germline V gives CDR1 KGHDR, CDR2 SFDVKD. V lost 7 bases and J 3 bases, leaving 8 bases between the germline ends. CDR3 region: CATRGVHTGELFF. The CDR3, as DNA: TGTGCCACCAGGGGGGTGCACACCGGGGAGCTGTTTTTT.